The 3 T cell receptor beta chains reported below all come from one sample, sequenced in a study of post-analysis software for immune sequencing data. Findings and limits, study-wide: Relative to controls, patients had about five TRBV segments at higher frequency, with TRBV5-6, TRBV5-1 and TRBV20-1 among these.

Their cognate antigens are unknown. Unique-molecular-identifier-tagged TCR beta cDNA libraries were used. TCRdb redid the calling of the PCR reads with MiXCR, one entry per CDR3 protein. The sample holds about 540,000 distinct CDR3 sequences; approximately 31% are singletons and the top ten take about 6%. Sequencing used blood. The receptors were sampled from a girl between 2 and 17 years old with multiple sclerosis.

This clonotype has just a few counts. This chain connects TRBV25-1 to TRBJ2-1, with 8 positions matching TRBD1. The germline V gene has CDR1 MGHDK and CDR2 SYGVNS. The V segment lost 3 bases and the J segment 2 bases; nucleotides outside the gene matches: 6. The CDR3 is made up of 16 amino acids. The CDR3 coding sequence is TGTGCCAGCAGTGATTACAGGGGGTCGCCCTACAATGAGCAGTTCTTC. Its protein is CASSDYRGSPYNEQFF.

The chain's CDR3 is CASSLTLTGSVNTEAFF. The CDR3 DNA sequence: TGTGCCAGCAGCTTAACGTTAACTGGGTCAGTGAACACTGAAGCTTTCTTT. This chain uses TRBV7-3 with TRBJ1-1; no firm D call. Trimming took 0 bases from V and 0 from J, leaving 14 bases between them. In germline, CDR1 is SGHTA, CDR2 FQGTGA. There are 17 residues in the CDR3.

The V gene is TRBV7-9, the J gene TRBJ1-4; D is ambiguous. From germline, CDR1 is SEHNR and CDR2 FQNEAQ (reference sequence). V was trimmed by 1 base and J by 8 bases, leaving 11 bases between them. The CDR3 totals 14 residues. The CDR3 region is CASSLVRQGEKLFF. The CDR3 DNA follows: TGTGCCAGCAGCTTAGTTCGTCAAGGAGAAAAACTGTTTTTT.